One and the same sample provided the 20 T cell receptor beta chains below, sequenced in a study of cytomegalovirus exposure and HLA in healthy donors. The protocol was immunoSEQ multiplex PCR, while the TCRdb copy is restricted to in-frame clones and leaves out a portion. The profile shows 90,000 or so clones, 96% of them singletons. Input material: PBMCs. All receptors come from a man younger than 30 in good health and CMV-seronegative.

The rearrangement joins TRBV7-2 to TRBJ2-3, with TRBD2 matching over 10 bases. CDR1 is SGHTA and CDR2 is FQGNSA in the germline V gene. The length of the CDR3 is 19 residues. After removal of 2 bases from V and 2 bases from J, the junction contained 13 bases not matched to a gene. For the CDR3, the DNA is TGTGCCAGCAGCTTAAGAAGGGGGTCTAGCGGGGGATACACAGATACGCAGTATTTT. As protein: CASSLRRGSSGGYTDTQYF.

The chain joins TRBV7-8 to TRBJ2-1, with D perhaps matching TRBD2 (5 bases). V was trimmed by 0 bases and J by 7 bases, leaving 16 bases between them. The V gene's germline CDR1 is SGHVS and CDR2 FQNEAQ. The CDR3 runs to 16 residues. The chain's CDR3 is CASSLAHGLFANEQFF. The CDR3 nucleotides are TGTGCCAGCAGCTTAGCGCACGGACTTTTCGCGAATGAGCAGTTCTTC.

The chain uses TRBV29-1 and TRBJ1-2; D might be TRBD1 (5 bases). The CDR3 is 14 residues long. Germline V lookup: CDR1 SQVTM, CDR2 ANQGSEA. With 1 base removed from V and 4 bases from J, the gap between germline ends came to 13 bases. The CDR3 loop reads CSVEAPGPIYGYTF. For the CDR3, the DNA is TGCAGCGTTGAAGCCCCAGGGCCCATCTATGGCTACACCTTC.

The chain joins TRBV5-6 to TRBJ2-7; 10 bases align to TRBD1. CDR3 size: 17 residues. With V trimmed by 0 bases and J by 4 bases, 10 bases remained unmatched. Germline assignment: CDR1 SGHDT and CDR2 YYEEEE. The CDR3 bases are TGTGCCAGCAGCTTGGATCCCCGGGACAGGGGCTTTTACGAGCAGTACTTC. It is translated as CASSLDPRDRGFYEQYF.

This chain joins TRBV5-4 and TRBJ1-1, with D uncertain. Trimming took 1 base from V and 3 from J, leaving 16 bases between them. Germline V gene data show CDR1 as SGHNT and CDR2 as YYREEE (reference sequence). The CDR3 loop spans 16 amino acids. The CDR3 DNA reads TGTGCCAGCAGCTTGTATTCGTTAGGAGGTGACACTGAAGCTTTCTTT. Residues: CASSLYSLGGDTEAFF.

This chain connects TRBV6-1 to TRBJ2-6; tentatively, D is TRBD2 (7 bases). Trimming removed 6 bases at V and 1 base at J, with 10 bases between. CDR1 MNHNS and CDR2 SASEGT come from the germline V gene. The CDR3 runs to 15 residues. CDR3 residues: CASSEGGSGANVLTF. In DNA form, the CDR3 reads TGTGCCAGCAGCGAGGGGGGGTCTGGGGCCAACGTCCTGACTTTC.

V usage is TRBV6-1 and J usage is TRBJ2-7; 8 bases agree with TRBD2. This CDR3 is built from 15 residues. V lost 2 bases to trimming and J lost 7 bases; unmatched junction nucleotides: 10. Per the germline V gene, CDR1 is MNHNS and CDR2 is SASEGT. The CDR3 bases are TGTGCCAGCAGTGAAATGGCGGGAGGAACTGGAGAGCAGTACTTC. Translated, it gives CASSEMAGGTGEQYF.

This clone came up once. V usage is TRBV27 and J usage is TRBJ2-7; 7 nucleotides line up with TRBD1. Germline V gene sequence: CDR1 MNHEY, CDR2 SMNVEV (reference sequence). J lost 2 bases, V lost 6 bases, and 10 bases had no gene match. The CDR3 runs 15 residues. CDR3 coding DNA: TGTGCCAGCAGCTTGATCGGGGACAGCCCCTACGAGCAGTACTTC. As protein: CASSLIGDSPYEQYF.

The V gene is TRBV11-2, the J gene TRBJ1-1; TRBD1 matches 8 bases. The CDR3 is made up of 16 amino acids. The ends lost 6 bases at V and 2 bases at J; junction bases unmatched: 11. Germline V gene lookup returns CDR1 SGHAT and CDR2 FQNNGV. The CDR3 sequence is CASSLGDRGVNTEAFF. Here the CDR3 DNA reads TGTGCCAGCAGTTTGGGAGACAGGGGAGTCAACACTGAAGCTTTCTTT. The variable domain in full, with the rest retrieved from reference TRBV11-2 and TRBJ1-1, is EAGVAQSPRYKIIEKRQSVAFWCNPISGHATLYWYQQILGQGPKLLIQFQNNGVVDDSQLPKDRFSAERLKGVDSTLKIQPAKLEDSAVYLCASSLGDRGVNTEAFFGQGTRLTVV.

The V gene is TRBV20-1, the J gene TRBJ1-2; D is uncertain. The V end lost 1 base, the J end lost 6 bases, and 6 bases lay between the germline ends. The CDR3 has 11 residues. Germline V gene sequence: CDR1 DFQATT, CDR2 SNEGSKA (reference sequence). The CDR3 coding sequence is TGCAGTGCTAGAGGCGGTGATGGCTACACCTTC. Translated: CSARGGDGYTF.

The rearrangement joins TRBV19 to TRBJ2-7; 7 bases match TRBD1. Germline V gene data show CDR1 as LNHDA and CDR2 as SQIVND (reference sequence). CDR3 length: 16 residues. V shed 2 bases and J 4 bases; nucleotides not matched to a gene: 11. CDR3 region: CASSISSPGGFYEQYF. CDR3 bases: TGTGCCAGTAGTATATCATCCCCAGGGGGATTTTACGAGCAGTACTTC.

For the CDR3, the DNA is TGTGCCAGCAGCTTATTCGCCGTTGGTACAGACACTGAAGCTTTCTTT. Translation: CASSLFAVGTDTEAFF. This chain connects TRBV7-6 to TRBJ1-1; D uncertain. The germline V and J ends were trimmed by 2 bases and 3 bases, with 16 bases remaining between them. The germline gives CDR1 SGHVS, CDR2 FNYEAQ. The length of the CDR3 is 16 residues.

The chain links TRBV7-6 to TRBJ1-4; 10 bases fit TRBD1. V shed 4 bases and J 6 bases; nucleotides not matched to a gene: 2. The CDR3 extends over 14 amino acids. Germline assignment: CDR1 SGHVS and CDR2 FNYEAQ. The CDR3 sequence: CASSSGTGDEKLFF. CDR3 DNA: TGTGCCAGCAGCTCCGGGACAGGGGATGAAAAACTGTTTTTT.

The gene calls are TRBV28 and TRBJ2-4, with 9 bases matching TRBD2. The V gene's germline CDR1 is MDHEN and CDR2 SYDVKM. CDR3 length: 20 residues. Trimming took 8 bases from V and 3 from J; bases not matched to a gene: 23. CDR3 loop: CASSYPPGGSGSWSKNIQYF. The DNA of the CDR3 is TGTGCCAGCTCCTACCCCCCGGGTGGTAGCGGGAGCTGGAGCAAAAACATTCAGTACTTC. Filled out from reference TRBV28 and TRBJ2-4, the complete variable domain reads DVKVTQSSRYLVKRTGEKVFLECVQDMDHENMFWYRQDPGLGLRLIYFSYDVKMKEKGDIPEGYSVSREKKERFSLILESASTNQTSMYLCASSYPPGGSGSWSKNIQYFGAGTRLSVL.

This chain connects TRBV6-6 to TRBJ1-5; tentative D call: TRBD1 (5 bases). V was cut by 7 bases and J by 4 bases, with 17 bases left in between. This CDR3 is built from 15 residues. CDR1 MNHNY and CDR2 SVGAGI come from the germline V gene (reference sequence). DNA of the CDR3: TGTGCCAGCAACGACGGGGGGTTGGGGAATCAGCCCCAGCATTTT. As protein: CASNDGGLGNQPQHF.

This chain joins TRBV29-1 and TRBJ2-1; D is undetermined. Germline-derived CDR1 and CDR2 are SQVTM and ANQGSEA. Trimming took 7 bases from V and 5 from J, leaving 15 bases between them. This CDR3 is 13 amino acids long. The CDR3 DNA reads as TGCAGCGCCACGAGATACGAGGACAATGAGCAGTTCTTC. Translation: CSATRYEDNEQFF.

The gene calls are TRBV15 and TRBJ2-1; a possible D gene is TRBD2 (6 bases). This CDR3 has 15 residues. Germline values: CDR1 LNHNV, CDR2 YYDKDF (reference sequence). V dropped 0 bases and J dropped 8 bases, with 14 bases sitting between them. CDR3 coding DNA: TGTGCCACCAGCAGAGATAGACTTGGAGGGGATGAGCAGTTCTTC. Translation gives CATSRDRLGGDEQFF.

The CDR3 protein is CASSLAIGRGYQETQYF. As DNA, the CDR3 is TGTGCCAGCAGCTTAGCGATTGGACGGGGGTATCAAGAGACCCAGTACTTC. This chain connects TRBV7-6 to TRBJ2-5; tentative D call: TRBD2 (6 bases). The CDR3 consists of 17 residues. Germline CDR1 is SGHVS and CDR2 is FNYEAQ. V was trimmed by 0 bases and J by 2 bases, leaving 16 bases between them.

Remarks on this clone: Different DNA sequences within this sample yield the same CDR3. V is TRBV27 and J is TRBJ1-5; D might be TRBD1 (6 bases). Trimming removed 5 bases at V and 2 bases at J, with 10 bases between. The CDR3 loop spans 14 amino acids. Per the germline V gene, CDR1 is MNHEY and CDR2 is SMNVEV (reference sequence). The CDR3 sequence: CASSLQGGNQPQHF. In DNA, the CDR3 is TGTGCCAGCAGTCTACAGGGAGGCAATCAGCCCCAGCATTTT.

V and J are TRBV5-1 and TRBJ1-3; 7 bases fit TRBD1. J was trimmed by 4 bases and V by 4 bases; bases with no gene match: 8. Germline-derived CDR1 and CDR2 are SGHRS and YFSETQ. This CDR3 is built from 15 residues. The CDR3 spells CASSSTTGAGNTIYF. In DNA form, the CDR3 reads TGCGCCAGCAGCAGTACTACAGGGGCCGGAAACACCATATATTTT.